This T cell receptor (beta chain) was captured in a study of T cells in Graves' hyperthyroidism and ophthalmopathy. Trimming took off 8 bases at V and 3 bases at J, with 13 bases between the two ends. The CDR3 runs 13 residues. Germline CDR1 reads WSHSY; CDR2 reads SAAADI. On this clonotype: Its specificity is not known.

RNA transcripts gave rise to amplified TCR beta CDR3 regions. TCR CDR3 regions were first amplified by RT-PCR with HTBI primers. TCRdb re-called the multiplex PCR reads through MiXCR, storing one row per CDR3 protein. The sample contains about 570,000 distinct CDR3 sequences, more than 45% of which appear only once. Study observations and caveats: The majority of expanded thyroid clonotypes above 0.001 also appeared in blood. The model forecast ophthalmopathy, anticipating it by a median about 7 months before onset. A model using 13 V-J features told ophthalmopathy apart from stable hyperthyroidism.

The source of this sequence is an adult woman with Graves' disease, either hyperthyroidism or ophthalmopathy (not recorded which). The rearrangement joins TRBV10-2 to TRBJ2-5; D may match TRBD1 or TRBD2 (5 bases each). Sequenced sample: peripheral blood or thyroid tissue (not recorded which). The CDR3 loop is CASLRGAEETQYF. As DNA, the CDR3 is TGCGCCAGCCTCCGAGGGGCAGAAGAGACCCAGTACTTC.